Following are 21 T cell receptor beta chains from one sample sequenced in a study of blood T cell repertoires in COVID-19. Repertoires were generated with immunoSEQ multiplex PCR, while TCRdb's copy carries only in-frame clones and drops some. The table includes 130,000 or so clones, around 84% detected once. The sequenced material came from peripheral blood. These receptors were collected from a man aged 25 to 40 with COVID-19, enrolled during active disease.

The J gene is TRBJ2-3, the V gene TRBV4-1, with D possibly TRBD2 on 5 matching bases. The ends were cut back, 4 bases at V and 3 bases at J, with 11 bases in the middle. The CDR3 is made up of 14 amino acids. Germline loops: CDR1 MGHRA, CDR2 YSYEKL. The CDR3 nucleotides are TGCGCCAGCAGCCCCTCGGGAAGGACAGATACGCAGTATTTT. Translated, it gives CASSPSGRTDTQYF.

V and J are TRBV5-1 and TRBJ2-1; 8 bases align to TRBD2. The CDR3 extends over 16 amino acids. The germline CDR1 and CDR2 sequences are SGHRS and YFSETQ. Trimming cost V 5 bases and J 3 bases; bases outside gene matches: 10. CDR3 residues: CASRRLLAEGYNEQFF. Written as DNA, the CDR3 is TGCGCCAGCAGGCGCCTACTAGCGGAAGGCTACAATGAGCAGTTCTTC.

The rearrangement uses TRBV6-5 and TRBJ2-7; 9 bases match TRBD2. The CDR3 totals 14 residues. The germline gives CDR1 MNHEY, CDR2 SVGAGI. Germline trimming cut 6 bases from V and 5 bases from J; bases unmatched to any gene: 8. The CDR3 region is CASRLSGSRDEQYF. The CDR3 DNA reads TGTGCCAGCAGACTTAGCGGGAGTCGGGACGAGCAGTACTTC.

CDR3 DNA sequence: TGTGCCAGCAGCTTCGGACAGAGACCCTACAATGAGCAGTTCTTC. This sequence encodes CASSFGQRPYNEQFF. The chain is built from TRBV11-2 and TRBJ2-1, with a tentative D call TRBD1 (6 bases). The CDR3 extends over 15 amino acids. Germline V gives CDR1 SGHAT, CDR2 FQNNGV. Deletions cut 3 bases from V and 2 bases from J, with 11 bases between.

The chain combines TRBV7-6 with TRBJ2-1; TRBD2 matches 11 bases. The ends lost 10 bases at V and 5 bases at J; junction bases unmatched: 1. Germline values: CDR1 SGHVS, CDR2 FNYEAQ. The CDR3 has 12 amino acids. Written as DNA, the CDR3 is TGTGCCAAGGGACTAGCGGACAATGAGCAGTTCTTC. Encoded protein: CAKGLADNEQFF.

The chain is built from TRBV28 and TRBJ2-1; D not resolved. The CDR3 consists of 11 residues. The V end lost 3 bases, the J end lost 9 bases, and 6 bases lay between the germline ends. CDR1 MDHEN and CDR2 SYDVKM come from the germline V gene. The CDR3 spells CASSLRTEQFF. CDR3 DNA sequence: TGTGCCAGCAGTTTGCGCACTGAGCAGTTCTTC.

The chain employs TRBV27 and TRBJ2-7; unclear D gene. The ends were cut back, 0 bases at V and 1 base at J, with 4 bases in the middle. The CDR3 runs to 13 residues. Germline V CDR1 and CDR2: MNHEY, SMNVEV (reference sequence). CDR3 nucleotide sequence: TGTGCCAGCAGTTTATCCACATCCTACGAGCAGTACTTC. It specifies CASSLSTSYEQYF.

This clone was counted a single time. This chain uses TRBV5-4 with TRBJ2-3, with 7 bases fitting TRBD2. CDR1 is SGHNT and CDR2 is YYREEE in the germline V gene (reference sequence). V dropped 9 bases and J dropped 4; count of bases not matched to a gene: 5. The CDR3 is 12 residues long. The CDR3: CATISGSDTQYF. In DNA form, the CDR3 reads TGTGCCACCATTAGCGGGTCAGATACGCAGTATTTT.

This rearrangement joins TRBV7-2 to TRBJ2-5; 13 bases line up with TRBD2. This CDR3 has 16 residues. Per germline, CDR1 SGHTA and CDR2 FQGNSA. Unmatched junction bases numbered 5, after V lost 5 bases and J lost 2 bases. The CDR3, as DNA: TGTGCCAGCAGCCGGACTAGCGGGAGTCGACAAGAGACCCAGTACTTC. Translating gives CASSRTSGSRQETQYF.

The chain employs TRBV12-3 or TRBV12-4 and TRBJ1-4; a weak D match, TRBD1 (6 bases). With 5 bases removed from V and 7 bases from J, the gap between germline ends came to 11 bases. This CDR3 is built from 13 residues. The CDR3 region is CASSLGGGEKLFF. The CDR3 region has the DNA TGTGCCAGCAGTCTAGGAGGGGGTGAAAAACTGTTTTTT.

Only a few counts were recorded for this clone. The chain has TRBV14 and TRBJ2-2; D might be TRBD1 (6 bases). Trimming shortened V by 2 bases and J by 2 bases, and 9 bases separated the two germline ends. CDR3 length equals 15 residues. Germline V lookup: CDR1 SGHDN, CDR2 FVKESK. CDR3 protein: CASSQQGLNTGELFF. The CDR3 DNA reads as TGTGCCAGCAGCCAACAGGGGTTAAACACCGGGGAGCTGTTTTTT.

V and J are TRBV3-1 (or the pseudogene TRBV3-2) and TRBJ1-1; no clear D gene. Deletions cut 2 bases from V and 1 base from J, with 8 bases between. Germline V lookup: CDR1 LGHDT, CDR2 YNNKEL (reference sequence). CDR3 length equals 14 residues. This chain's CDR3 is CASSQLLENTEAFF. In DNA form, the CDR3 reads TGTGCCAGCAGCCAATTACTAGAGAACACTGAAGCTTTCTTT.

The chain has TRBV2 and TRBJ2-7; possible D gene TRBD1, 5 bases. The germline CDR1 and CDR2 sequences are SNHLY and FYNNEI. Trimming shortened V by 1 base and J by 2 bases, and 6 bases separated the two germline ends. CDR3 length: 13 amino acids. CDR3: CASSEDRPYEQYF. CDR3 bases: TGTGCCAGCAGTGAAGACAGGCCCTACGAGCAGTACTTC.

The CDR3: CASSDGQHSNQPQHF. DNA for the CDR3: TGTGCCAGCAGTGACGGACAGCATAGCAATCAGCCCCAGCATTTT. The rearrangement joins TRBV28 to TRBJ1-5, with TRBD1 as a possible D gene (6 bases). V shed 5 bases and J shed 0 bases, with 11 bases lying between them. This CDR3 has 15 residues. Germline V gene lookup returns CDR1 MDHEN and CDR2 SYDVKM.

The rearrangement joins TRBV27 to TRBJ2-7; weak D call: TRBD2 (5 bases). This CDR3 has 13 amino acids. Trimming removed 4 bases from V and 3 bases from J, with 10 bases in between. CDR1 and CDR2 from the germline V gene are MNHEY and SMNVEV (reference sequence). CDR3 amino acids: CASSYQRSYEQYF. CDR3 coding DNA: TGTGCCAGCAGTTATCAGCGGAGCTACGAGCAGTACTTC.

This clone occurred a few times. This chain links TRBV7-2 with TRBJ2-1; TRBD2 matches at 9 bases. Trimming cost V 2 bases and J 8 bases; bases outside gene matches: 4. Germline assignment: CDR1 SGHTA and CDR2 FQGNSA. There are 14 residues in the CDR3. As DNA, the CDR3 is TGTGCCAGCAGCTTACAGCGGGAGGTTTATGAGCAGTTCTTC. This encodes CASSLQREVYEQFF.

The genes are TRBV27 and TRBJ2-3, with 9 nucleotides matching TRBD2. V shed 10 bases and J 0 bases; nucleotides not matched to a gene: 8. This CDR3 has 15 residues. Germline V gives CDR1 MNHEY, CDR2 SMNVEV (reference sequence). Here the CDR3 reads CATAGLAGSTDTQYF. The CDR3 DNA is TGTGCCACAGCCGGGCTAGCGGGAAGCACAGATACGCAGTATTTT.

The chain uses TRBV4-2 and TRBJ2-1, with TRBD2 matching over 8 bases. With V trimmed by 4 bases and J by 0 bases, 8 bases remained unmatched. Germline V gene sequence: CDR1 LGHNA, CDR2 YNFKEQ. The CDR3 has 17 amino acids. The CDR3 loop is CASSRSGGVSSYNEQFF. CDR3 sequence (DNA): TGTGCCAGCAGCCGAAGCGGGGGTGTGAGCTCCTACAATGAGCAGTTCTTC.

The V call is TRBV4-2, the J call TRBJ1-2, with D perhaps TRBD1 (6 bases). In germline, CDR1 is LGHNA, CDR2 YNFKEQ. This CDR3 spans 13 amino acids. Trimming cost V 3 bases and J 7 bases, with 12 bases left between them. As DNA, the CDR3 is TGTGCCAGCAGCCAGCTCTCAGGGGTTGGCTACACCTTC. It yields the protein CASSQLSGVGYTF.

CDR3: CASSFGQGSDTQYF. The CDR3 DNA is TGTGCCAGCAGCTTTGGGCAGGGGTCAGATACGCAGTATTTT. The chain links TRBV7-9 to TRBJ2-3; weak D call: TRBD1 (6 bases). CDR1 is SEHNR and CDR2 is FQNEAQ in the germline V gene (reference sequence). Trimming left V 3 bases short and J 4 bases short, with 11 bases between. CDR3 length: 14 amino acids.

The chain has TRBV4-1 and TRBJ2-4, with 7 bases that match TRBD1. The germline V gene has CDR1 MGHRA and CDR2 YSYEKL. Trimming took 2 bases from V and 6 from J; bases not matched to a gene: 4. This CDR3 region has 14 residues. CDR3 nucleotide sequence: TGCGCCAGCAGCCAACCGGGACAGATAAACATTCAGTACTTC. Its translation is CASSQPGQINIQYF.